A single sample gave rise to the 20 T cell receptor beta chains below, sequenced in a study of T cell repertoires in aging, cancer and after chemotherapy. The template was genomic DNA from peripheral blood, not RNA. Rearranged V-D-J TRB sequences were amplified with a mixed TRB-A/B primer pool. MiXCR, run by TCRdb on the multiplex PCR reads, gives a single entry per CDR3 protein. The sample includes 8,000 to 9,500 distinct CDR3 sequences, approximately 30% of them seen just once. Specimen: blood. The receptors derive from a human donor in good health.

In its sample, this clonotype was seen a few times. The chain has TRBV6-1 and TRBJ1-1; D gene unclear. Trimming took off 5 bases at V and 4 bases at J, with 8 bases between the two ends. The CDR3 covers 12 residues. Germline values: CDR1 MNHNS, CDR2 SASEGT. For the CDR3, the DNA is TGTGCCAGCAGTTGGACGGGCACTGAAGCTTTCTTT. Its translation: CASSWTGTEAFF.

The chain joins TRBV19 to TRBJ1-5, with TRBD1 matching 11 bases. With V trimmed by 9 bases and J by 1 base, 8 bases remained unmatched. Germline loops: CDR1 LNHDA, CDR2 SQIVND (reference sequence). CDR3 size: 16 residues. CDR3 amino acids: CASRDRGIWSNQPQHF. CDR3 sequence (DNA): TGTGCCAGCCGGGACAGGGGGATTTGGAGCAATCAGCCCCAGCATTTT.

The chain combines TRBV11-2 with TRBJ2-7; D unresolved. With 3 bases removed from V and 8 bases from J, the gap between germline ends came to 11 bases. Looked up from germline, CDR1 is SGHAT and CDR2 is FQNNGV. This CDR3 has 12 residues. In DNA, the CDR3 is TGTGCCAGCAGCTTCTCAGCTCTTAAGCAGTACTTC. Amino acids: CASSFSALKQYF.

V is TRBV4-2 and J is TRBJ2-7; D is unresolved. Germline CDR1 is LGHNA and CDR2 is YNFKEQ. The CDR3 sequence is 13 residues long. V lost 1 base to trimming and J lost 1 base, with 5 bases between them. The CDR3 sequence is CASSQGHSYEQYF. In DNA, the CDR3 is TGTGCCAGCAGCCAAGGACATTCCTACGAGCAGTACTTC.

Comments on this clonotype: A junction end diverges from the germline sequence, so it may reflect a read error. The rearrangement joins TRBV5-1 to TRBJ2-5; the D call may be TRBD1 or TRBD2 (5 bases each). Germline assignment: CDR1 SGHRS and CDR2 YFSETQ. This CDR3 comprises 15 residues. In DNA, the CDR3 is TGTGCCAGCAGCTTAGCGACAGTAACCCAAGAGACCCAGTACTTC. Translated: CASSLATVTQETQYF. The variable domain in full, with the rest retrieved from reference TRBV5-1 and TRBJ2-5, is KAGVTQTPRYLIKTRGQQVTLSCSPISGHRSVSWYQQTPGQGLQFLFEYFSETQRNKGNFPGRFSGRQFSNSRSEMNVSTLELGDSALYLCASSLATVTQETQYFGPGTRLLVL.

The chain has TRBV30 and TRBJ1-1, with D possibly matching TRBD1 (6 bases). V was clipped by 1 base and J by 5 bases, with 11 bases between them. CDR3 length equals 13 residues. Germline V gives CDR1 GTSNPN, CDR2 SVGIG (reference sequence). This CDR3 is CAWSEQQGTEAFF. The DNA of the CDR3 is TGTGCCTGGAGTGAACAGCAGGGGACTGAAGCTTTCTTT.

This clonotype showed up just a few times. This chain links TRBV5-5 with TRBJ2-5, with 7 nucleotides matching TRBD1. This CDR3 spans 15 amino acids. V lost 4 bases to trimming and J lost 5 bases; unmatched junction nucleotides: 11. In germline, CDR1 is SGHKS, CDR2 YYEKEE (reference sequence). The CDR3 DNA is TGTGCCAGCAGCCATTCGGGACAGTTGGGGGAGACCCAGTACTTC. Translated: CASSHSGQLGETQYF.

The chain has TRBV10-3 and TRBJ1-2; unclear D gene. The CDR3 runs to 12 residues. V lost 0 bases to trimming and J lost 1 base, with 0 bases between them. Germline V gene data show CDR1 as ENHRY and CDR2 as SYGVKD. The DNA of the CDR3 is TGTGCCATCAGTGAGTCTAACTATGGCTACACCTTC. Translating it yields CAISESNYGYTF.

The gene calls are TRBV7-3 and TRBJ1-2, with 7 bases lining up with TRBD1. Unmatched junction bases numbered 7, after V lost 5 bases and J lost 4 bases. This CDR3 has 14 amino acids. From germline, CDR1 is SGHTA and CDR2 FQGTGA. CDR3 DNA: TGTGCCAGCAGCCTGACAGGGAAAGGCTATGGCTACACCTTC. Protein product: CASSLTGKGYGYTF.

Worth noting for this clonotype: One junction end disagrees with the germline gene, perhaps due to a read error. The chain couples TRBV7-2 to TRBJ2-1; D is ambiguous. There are 14 residues in the CDR3. CDR1 is SGHTA, CDR2 FQGNSA, per germline. CDR3: CAGSSQVSYNEQFF. In DNA form, the CDR3 reads TGTGCCGGCAGCTCACAAGTCTCCTACAATGAGCAGTTCTTC.

The chain is built from TRBV27 and TRBJ1-5; D gene ambiguous. Germline CDR1 and CDR2: MNHEY and SMNVEV (reference sequence). Trimming cost V 2 bases and J 5 bases, with 4 bases left between them. The length of the CDR3 is 12 residues. CDR3 sequence (DNA): TGTGCCAGCAGTTTAGAGGATCAGCCCCAGCATTTT. Its protein is CASSLEDQPQHF.

This clonotype came up once. The rearrangement links TRBV11-1 to TRBJ2-1; D gene ambiguous. Germline CDR1 and CDR2: SGHAT and FQDESV (reference sequence). This CDR3 region has 14 residues. V was pared by 1 base and J by 5 bases, with 9 bases between. Here the CDR3 DNA reads TGTGCCAGCAGCTTAGATCCAGCTAACAATGAGCAGTTCTTC. It yields the protein CASSLDPANNEQFF.

This clonotype counts as medium-sized (0.01 to 0.1%). This chain joins TRBV6-5 and TRBJ1-2; weak D call: TRBD1 (6 bases). The CDR3 extends over 14 amino acids. CDR1 is MNHEY, CDR2 SVGAGI, per germline. V was cut by 5 bases and J by 9 bases, with 19 bases left in between. The CDR3 region has the DNA TGTGCCAGCAGTCCGGGGACATCCATAACGAGCTACACCTTC. This gives the protein CASSPGTSITSYTF.

This clonotype has just one count. The DNA of the CDR3 is TGTGCCAGCAGCTGGGACATGAGGCTGGTCGAGCAGTACTTC. Residues: CASSWDMRLVEQYF. The chain recombines TRBV7-9 with TRBJ2-7; tentatively, D is TRBD1 (6 bases). The CDR3 sequence is 14 residues long. Trimming left V 4 bases short and J 6 bases short, with 16 bases between. Germline values: CDR1 SEHNR, CDR2 FQNEAQ (reference sequence).

This clonotype came up a few times. The V and J genes are TRBV6-6 and TRBJ1-1; a weak D match, TRBD1 (5 bases). The germline V and J ends were trimmed by 10 bases and 3 bases, with 18 bases remaining between them. Germline V gene sequence: CDR1 MNHNY, CDR2 SVGAGI (reference sequence). The CDR3 is 14 residues long. CDR3 loop: CAKRTRAGDTEAFF. The CDR3 region has the DNA TGTGCCAAAAGAACACGGGCGGGGGACACTGAAGCTTTCTTT.

The J gene is TRBJ2-3, the V gene TRBV29-1; D is possibly TRBD1 (6 bases). Germline V gene data show CDR1 as SQVTM and CDR2 as ANQGSEA. V gave up 7 bases and J gave up 0 bases, with 17 bases separating them. The CDR3 sequence is 15 residues long. DNA of the CDR3: TGCAGCGGCAGGGGTTTCGACCTAAGCACAGATACGCAGTATTTT. As protein: CSGRGFDLSTDTQYF.

The chain couples TRBV25-1 to TRBJ2-3; 10 positions match TRBD1. This CDR3 contains 15 residues. Trimming took 5 bases from V and 4 from J; bases not matched to a gene: 6. Germline CDR1 reads MGHDK; CDR2 reads SYGVNS. The CDR3 bases are TGTGCCAGCAGTACCGGGACAGGGGCGTCAGATACGCAGTATTTT. Translating gives CASSTGTGASDTQYF.

This clonotype is medium-sized by share. This chain connects TRBV7-9 to TRBJ1-2; 10 bases are shared with TRBD1. The CDR3 has 13 amino acids. CDR1 SEHNR and CDR2 FQNEAQ come from the germline V gene (reference sequence). Trimming took 6 bases from V and 8 from J; bases not matched to a gene: 6. The chain's CDR3 is CASSGQGVEGYTF. The CDR3 nucleotides read TGTGCCAGCAGTGGACAGGGGGTCGAAGGCTACACCTTC.

This clonotype appeared a few times. The chain recombines TRBV12-3 or TRBV12-4 with TRBJ2-7; 8 nucleotides agree with TRBD1. The CDR3 has 15 residues. The V gene end was trimmed by 6 bases and the J gene end by 4 bases; junction bases not matched to a gene: 11. In DNA form, the CDR3 reads TGTGCCAGCAGCCACCGGACAGGGTTTGGATACGAGCAGTACGTC. Residues: CASSHRTGFGYEQYV.

V is TRBV30 and J is TRBJ1-1; D not certain. The ends were cut back, 8 bases at V and 5 bases at J, with 15 bases in the middle. This CDR3 is built from 12 residues. Germline V gene data show CDR1 as GTSNPN and CDR2 as SVGIG (reference sequence). CDR3 DNA: TGTGCCGGAACCCCCCGGCGGACTGAAGCTTTCTTT. Amino acids: CAGTPRRTEAFF.